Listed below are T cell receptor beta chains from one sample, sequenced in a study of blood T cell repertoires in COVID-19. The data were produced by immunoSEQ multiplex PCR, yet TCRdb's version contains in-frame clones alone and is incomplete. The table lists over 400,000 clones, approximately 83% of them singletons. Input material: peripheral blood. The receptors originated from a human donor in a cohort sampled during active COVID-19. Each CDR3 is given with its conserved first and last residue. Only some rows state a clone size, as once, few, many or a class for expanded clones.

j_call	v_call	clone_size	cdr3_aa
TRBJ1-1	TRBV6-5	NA	CASSSGQAPRAFF
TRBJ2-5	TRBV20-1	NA	CSASRLAGVSDETQYF
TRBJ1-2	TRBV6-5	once	CATRPLNTGTYGYTF
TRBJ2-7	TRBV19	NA	CASSRGAHEQYF
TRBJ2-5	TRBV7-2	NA	CASSFSAGGSPQYF
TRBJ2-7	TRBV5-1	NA	CASSFGTSGLSYEQYF
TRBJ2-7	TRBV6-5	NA	CASSYELAGRFEQYF
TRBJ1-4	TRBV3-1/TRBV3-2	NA	CASSQDRGINEKLFF
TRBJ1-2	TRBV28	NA	CASSFPTGVNYGYTF
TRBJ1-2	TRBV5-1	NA	CASSLTAGDYGYTF
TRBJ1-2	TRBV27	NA	CASSLSRAGVGSYGYTF
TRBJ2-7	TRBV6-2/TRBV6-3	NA	CASSYQGVSYEQYF
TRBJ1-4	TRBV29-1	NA	CSVVYGTGEKLFF
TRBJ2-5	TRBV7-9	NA	CASSLAGSQETQYF
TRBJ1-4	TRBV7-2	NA	CASSVKPGQGANEKLFF
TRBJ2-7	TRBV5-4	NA	CASSLYQGATHEQYF
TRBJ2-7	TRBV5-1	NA	CASSPRQGAYEQYF
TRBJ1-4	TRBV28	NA	CASSEQGALLEKLFF
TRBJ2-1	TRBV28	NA	CASRFGGSNEQFF
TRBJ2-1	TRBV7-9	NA	CASSSTATSGPQGSEQFF
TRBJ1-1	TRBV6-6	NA	CASSYSKGDAEAFF
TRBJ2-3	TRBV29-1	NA	CSVRRVTDTQYF
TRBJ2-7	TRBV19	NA	CASSTGQLEQYF
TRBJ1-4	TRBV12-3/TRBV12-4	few	CASSFEEKLFF
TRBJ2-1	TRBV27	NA	CASSRLAGGPGEQFF
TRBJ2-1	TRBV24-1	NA	CATSVSRGNNEQFF
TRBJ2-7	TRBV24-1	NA	CATSSPGGVLGEQYF
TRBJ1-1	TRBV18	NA	CASSPPVRTAEAFF
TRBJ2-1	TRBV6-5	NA	CASSYSRTGGEQFF
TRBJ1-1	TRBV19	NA	CASSLQADTEAFF
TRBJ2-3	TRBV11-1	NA	CASSLRGSTDTQYF
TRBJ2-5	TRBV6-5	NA	CASRGTGGSTRTQYF
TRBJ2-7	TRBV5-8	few	CASTPLRASYEQYF